Presented here are 21 T cell receptor beta chains from one specimen sequenced in a study of Graves' ophthalmopathy and Graves' hyperthyroidism. RNA transcripts served as template for amplifying TCR beta CDR3 sequences. HTBI-primed first-round RT-PCR preceded second-round multiplex PCR. TCRdb analysed the multiplex PCR reads with MiXCR anew, one entry per CDR3 protein. The sample has around 1.1 million distinct CDR3 sequences; less than 45% are singletons. Sequences were obtained from peripheral blood or thyroid tissue (not recorded which). The receptors originated from an adult man with Graves' hyperthyroidism.

The rearrangement joins TRBV7-2 to TRBJ1-1, with D uncertain. The length of the CDR3 is 14 residues. Germline V CDR1 and CDR2: SGHTA, FQGNSA. Trimming removed 3 bases at V and 6 bases at J, with 14 bases between. The DNA of the CDR3 is TGTGCCAGCAGCTTCGGACCCTTTGAGTCTGAAGCTTTCTTT. The encoded protein is CASSFGPFESEAFF.

This chain connects TRBV20-1 to TRBJ2-7; D is possibly TRBD2 (6 bases). V gave up 1 base and J gave up 3 bases, with 16 bases separating them. Germline assignment: CDR1 DFQATT and CDR2 SNEGSKA (reference sequence). The CDR3 length is 15 residues. DNA for the CDR3: TGCAGTGCTAGAGCTTCAACCGGGACTTACTACGAGCAGTACTTC. Protein product: CSARASTGTYYEQYF.

As concerns this clonotype: Sequence at one end of the junction differs from germline and may be a read error. The rearrangement uses TRBV20-1 and TRBJ2-7; D unclear. This CDR3 region has 12 residues. Germline V gene lookup returns CDR1 DFQATT and CDR2 SNEGSKA (reference sequence). The CDR3 bases are TGCAGTGCTAGAGATGAAGGTTACGGGCAGTACTTC. Its protein product is CSARDEGYGQYF.

Regarding this clonotype: This sequence may be a read error, since a much larger clone differs from it by one base. The CDR3 nucleotides read TGTGCCAGCGGCTTAGCGACTAGCGGGCCCCAAGAGACCCAGTACTTC. This codes for CASGLATSGPQETQYF. This chain links TRBV7-2 with TRBJ2-7; 10 bases fit TRBD2. The DNA end favors TRBJ2-5, so the J call may be wrong. Germline-derived CDR1 and CDR2 are SGHTA and FQGNSA. This CDR3 has 16 amino acids.

The chain is built from TRBV7-2 and TRBJ2-5, with D possibly TRBD1 on 5 matching bases. Germline CDR1 and CDR2: SGHTA and FQGNSA. The germline V and J ends were trimmed by 8 bases and 3 bases, with 22 bases remaining between them. The CDR3 totals 16 residues. In DNA, the CDR3 is TGTGCCAGCTTGGAGCGAAGGGGTGGTTTGAAAGAGACCCAGTACTTC. Protein product: CASLERRGGLKETQYF.

This clonotype was recorded many times. The chain combines TRBV10-3 with TRBJ2-7, with D unresolved. Germline lookup yields CDR1 ENHRY and CDR2 SYGVKD. V shed 5 bases and J shed 0 bases, with 17 bases lying between them. This CDR3 has 16 residues. The CDR3 nucleotides are TGTGCCATCAGTAGACCTCCAGGAACTCCCTCCTACGAGCAGTACTTC. Its protein is CAISRPPGTPSYEQYF.

V is TRBV4-2 and J is TRBJ1-2, with 7 bases matching TRBD1. The germline CDR1 and CDR2 sequences are LGHNA and YNFKEQ. The V segment lost 4 bases and the J segment 1 base; nucleotides outside the gene matches: 9. The CDR3 runs 16 residues. The CDR3 DNA follows: TGTGCCAGCAGCCTCGGGACAGCTTGTGTTAACTATGGCTACACCTTC. This sequence encodes CASSLGTACVNYGYTF.

This clonotype was detected only once. V usage is TRBV29-1 and J usage is TRBJ2-5; 8 nucleotides line up with TRBD2. Trimming cost V 6 bases and J 7 bases; bases outside gene matches: 7. Germline V lookup: CDR1 SQVTM, CDR2 ANQGSEA. The CDR3 covers 12 residues. The DNA of the CDR3 is TGCAGCGTCGATAGCGGGATCGCGACCCAGTACTTC. Protein product: CSVDSGIATQYF. Full variable domain (rest looked up from reference TRBV29-1 and TRBJ2-5): SAVISQKPSRDICQRGTSLTIQCQVDSQVTMMFWYRQQPGQSLTLIATANQGSEATYESGFVIDKFPISRPNLTFSTLTVSNMSPEDSSIYLCSVDSGIATQYFGPGTRLLVL.

V and J are TRBV7-8 and TRBJ2-3; 14 nucleotides align to TRBD2. The V segment lost 5 bases and the J segment 0 bases; nucleotides outside the gene matches: 1. CDR1 is SGHVS, CDR2 FQNEAQ, per germline. The CDR3 length is 16 residues. CDR3 DNA sequence: TGTGCCAGCAGCCGGACTAGCGGGGGGAGCACAGATACGCAGTATTTT. This sequence encodes CASSRTSGGSTDTQYF.

This clonotype was counted ten times or more. The J gene is TRBJ2-7, the V gene TRBV19; the match to TRBD1 covers 8 bases. Trimming took 6 bases from V and 4 from J; bases not matched to a gene: 5. The CDR3 has 13 residues. The V gene's germline CDR1 is LNHDA and CDR2 SQIVND (reference sequence). CDR3 sequence (DNA): TGTGCCAGTAGCCCGGGACAGGTTTACGAGCAGTACTTC. It encodes CASSPGQVYEQYF.

The chain joins TRBV5-1 to TRBJ1-1, with 7 bases aligning to TRBD1. The CDR3 has 15 amino acids. The junction had 8 bases not matched to a gene; V was cut back by 1 base and J by 5 bases. The germline V gene encodes CDR1 SGHRS and CDR2 YFSETQ. The CDR3 sequence: CASSLQGDIGTEAFF. The CDR3 DNA reads TGCGCCAGCAGCTTGCAGGGGGACATTGGGACTGAAGCTTTCTTT.

This clonotype was counted between two and nine times. A much larger clone differs by one base, so this may be a read error. This chain joins TRBV10-3 and TRBJ2-5; the D gene is possibly TRBD1 (6 bases). The CDR3 consists of 14 residues. Germline values: CDR1 ENHRY, CDR2 SYGVKD. Here the CDR3 reads CASSERDTQETQYF. CDR3 DNA: TGTGCCAGCAGTGAGAGGGACACTCAAGAGACCCAGTACTTC.

The CDR3 reads CAYTEAFF. The CDR3 region has the DNA TGTGCCTACACTGAAGCTTTCTTT. The V and J genes are TRBV16 and TRBJ1-1; D is uncertain. The CDR3 is 8 amino acids. CDR1 and CDR2 from the germline V gene are KGHSY and FQNENV. Deletions cut 11 bases from V and 3 bases from J, with 1 base between.

This clonotype is a singleton in its sample. The chain joins TRBV29-1 to TRBJ2-5; TRBD2 might be the D (7 bases). Per the germline V gene, CDR1 is SQVTM and CDR2 is ANQGSEA. The CDR3 is 14 residues long. Trimming removed 8 bases at V and 11 bases at J, with 27 bases between. The CDR3, as DNA: TGCAGCTTCTCGACCGGGACACGGGGGGATACGCAGTACTTC. It is translated as CSFSTGTRGDTQYF. The entire variable domain, with the rest obtained from reference TRBV29-1 and TRBJ2-5, is as follows: SAVISQKPSRDICQRGTSLTIQCQVDSQVTMMFWYRQQPGQSLTLIATANQGSEATYESGFVIDKFPISRPNLTFSTLTVSNMSPEDSSIYLCSFSTGTRGDTQYFGPGTRLLVL.

The chain recombines TRBV10-3 with TRBJ1-5, with TRBD1 identical over 8 bases. This CDR3 is built from 14 residues. Per the germline V gene, CDR1 is ENHRY and CDR2 is SYGVKD. Losses at the gene ends were 11 bases for V and 4 bases for J; bases not matched to a gene: 10. CDR3 region: CASQQTGGNQPQHF. In nucleotides, the CDR3 is TGTGCCTCCCAGCAAACAGGGGGTAATCAGCCCCAGCATTTT.

This clonotype was found a few times. The chain combines TRBV12-3 or TRBV12-4 with TRBJ2-5; D is undetermined. CDR3 length equals 13 residues. Trimming shortened V by 7 bases and J by 5 bases, and 14 bases separated the two germline ends. The CDR3: CASTFTLEETQYF. The CDR3 bases are TGTGCCAGCACTTTTACCCTTGAGGAGACCCAGTACTTC.

This clonotype was counted at least ten times. V is TRBV20-1 and J is TRBJ1-1; 7 bases line up with TRBD1. The junction had 11 bases not matched to a gene; V was cut back by 8 bases and J by 5 bases. Germline assignment: CDR1 DFQATT and CDR2 SNEGSKA (reference sequence). The CDR3 covers 13 residues. CDR3 bases: TGCAGTACTCAAGGGGGCGCAAAAACTGAAGCTTTCTTT. This codes for CSTQGGAKTEAFF.

This sequence joins TRBV29-1 and TRBJ1-3; D is unresolved. V gave up 7 bases and J gave up 0 bases, with 10 bases separating them. This CDR3 comprises 13 residues. Germline assignment: CDR1 SQVTM and CDR2 ANQGSEA. CDR3 nucleotide sequence: TGCAGCGCGGACTGGGGCTCTGGAAACACCATATATTTT. Protein: CSADWGSGNTIYF.

This clonotype was seen repeatedly, ten times or more. The chain has TRBV12-3 or TRBV12-4 and TRBJ1-1; D unclear. V lost 8 bases and J lost 4, with 20 bases in between. The CDR3 has 15 amino acids. CDR3 in amino acids: CASLPGWAGSTEAFF. The CDR3 DNA follows: TGTGCCAGCCTTCCTGGTTGGGCAGGTTCCACTGAAGCTTTCTTT.

This clonotype occurred a few times. The rearrangement uses TRBV10-3 and TRBJ1-3; possibly TRBD1 for D (6 bases). Germline V gene lookup returns CDR1 ENHRY and CDR2 SYGVKD. The V end lost 10 bases, the J end lost 2 bases, and 15 bases lay between the germline ends. The CDR3 runs 14 residues. The CDR3 region has the DNA TGTGCCACCCGGACAGACTTACCTGGAAACACCATATATTTT. It yields the protein CATRTDLPGNTIYF.

The chain recombines TRBV10-2 with TRBJ1-2, with D hard to call. This CDR3 comprises 13 residues. Germline CDR1 and CDR2: WSHSY and SAAADI. The germline V and J ends were trimmed by 2 bases and 5 bases, with 9 bases remaining between them. As DNA, the CDR3 is TGCGCCAGCAGTGAGGACGGAAGATATGGCTACACCTTC. This gives the protein CASSEDGRYGYTF.